This T cell receptor (beta chain) is drawn from a study of OX40 agonist ivuxolimab in advanced cancers. J was trimmed by 0 bases and V by 2 bases; bases with no gene match: 1. Per germline, CDR1 SGHDT and CDR2 YYEEEE. CDR3 length: 15 residues. This table comes from immunoSEQ multiplex PCR, and its TCRdb copy is limited to in-frame clones, with some not included. In the table there are some 80,000 clones, 92% of which are singletons. This clonotype originated in an adult with an advanced solid tumor such as melanoma, head and neck, liver or kidney cancer. This sequence joins TRBV5-6 and TRBJ2-1, with TRBD1 identical over 8 bases. The sequencing here drew on CD4+ or CD8+ T cells sorted from blood, taken in a trial of the OX40 agonist ivuxolimab. The CDR3 spells CASSFTGGSYNEQFF. In DNA, the CDR3 is TGTGCCAGCAGCTTCACAGGGGGCTCCTACAATGAGCAGTTCTTC.